A single sample is the source of the 8 T cell receptor beta chains below, sequenced in a study of T cells in Graves' hyperthyroidism and ophthalmopathy. TCR beta CDR3 regions were amplified from RNA transcripts. Researchers ran a first-round RT-PCR on the TCR CDR3 using the HTBI primer set. Using its own MiXCR run on the multiplex PCR reads, TCRdb lists one record per CDR3 protein. The data hold fewer than 450,000 distinct CDR3 sequences, with around 20% observed a single time. The material sequenced was blood. All receptors derive from a man aged 18 to 35 with Graves' ophthalmopathy.

This chain joins TRBV18 and TRBJ2-1; D call uncertain. Per germline, CDR1 KGHSH and CDR2 LQKENI. The V end lost 2 bases, the J end lost 5 bases, and 10 bases lay between the germline ends. This CDR3 region has 14 residues. Here the CDR3 DNA reads TGTGCCAGCTCACCAGAAAGGCAAAACAATGAGCAGTTCTTC. Translation: CASSPERQNNEQFF.

This clonotype was seen at least ten times. The chain is built from TRBV11-1 and TRBJ2-5, with D unclear. V dropped 1 base and J dropped 5 bases, with 11 bases sitting between them. The germline CDR1 and CDR2 sequences are SGHAT and FQDESV (reference sequence). The CDR3 spans 14 residues. The DNA for the CDR3 is TGTGCCAGCAGCTTAGAAGGTCCAAGGGAGACCCAGTACTTC. This gives the protein CASSLEGPRETQYF. The whole variable domain, remainder taken from reference TRBV11-1 and TRBJ2-5, is EAEVAQSPRYKITEKSQAVAFWCDPISGHATLYWYRQILGQGPELLVQFQDESVVDDSQLPKDRFSAERLKGVDSTLKIQPAELGDSAMYLCASSLEGPRETQYFGPGTRLLVL.

The table lists this clonotype with a few counts. The chain combines TRBV9 with TRBJ1-2; TRBD1 is a possible D gene (6 bases). The germline CDR1 and CDR2 sequences are SGDLS and YYNGEE. The CDR3 runs to 14 residues. V gave up 4 bases and J gave up 3 bases, with 13 bases separating them. The CDR3 nucleotides are TGTGCCAGCAGCCAGATAGGGGGGCACTATGGCTACACCTTC. Its translation is CASSQIGGHYGYTF.

This clonotype was counted a few times. A much larger clone lies one base from this, so it may be a read error. The gene calls are TRBV3-1 and TRBJ2-5, with D possibly TRBD2 on 6 matching bases. V was pared by 5 bases and J by 4 bases, with 17 bases between. The CDR3 spans 15 residues. Germline V gene lookup returns CDR1 LGHDT and CDR2 YNNKEL (reference sequence). The CDR3 region is CASSWGTGGRETQYF. CDR3 bases: TGTGCCAGCAGCTGGGGGACTGGCGGAAGAGAGACCCAGTACTTC.

This clonotype was picked up many times. The genes are TRBV5-1 and TRBJ2-1; D uncertain. The CDR3 contains 12 residues. Trimming took off 3 bases at V and 7 bases at J, with 8 bases between the two ends. Germline values: CDR1 SGHRS, CDR2 YFSETQ. The CDR3 DNA is TGCGCCAGCAGCTGGGGTGGGAATGAGCAGTTCTTC. Translation: CASSWGGNEQFF.

V usage is TRBV9 and J usage is TRBJ1-4, with a possible D match to TRBD1 (5 bases). This CDR3 spans 15 amino acids. Trimming removed 1 base from V and 8 bases from J, with 15 bases in between. The germline V gene has CDR1 SGDLS and CDR2 YYNGEE. The CDR3 DNA is TGTGCCAGCAGCGTACGTTCGGGGCTCGGAGAAAAACTGTTTTTT. It yields the protein CASSVRSGLGEKLFF.

This clonotype was counted many times. The V gene is TRBV10-3, the J gene TRBJ2-7; no reliable D call. Germline V gene data show CDR1 as ENHRY and CDR2 as SYGVKD. The CDR3 runs to 12 residues. V was clipped by 4 bases and J by 5 bases, with 9 bases between them. The CDR3 DNA reads as TGTGCCATCAGTGGTCAGGACCACGAGCAGTACTTC. Translated, it gives CAISGQDHEQYF.

The V gene is TRBV5-1, the J gene TRBJ1-1; TRBD1 is a possible D gene (6 bases). Between the trimmed V and J ends, which lost 3 bases and 8 bases, there was a span of 17 bases. The CDR3 covers 14 residues. The germline CDR1 and CDR2 sequences are SGHRS and YFSETQ. The CDR3 DNA is TGCGCCAGCAGCTGGAGCAGGGGCGGTGGCGAAGCTTTCTTT. It encodes CASSWSRGGGEAFF.